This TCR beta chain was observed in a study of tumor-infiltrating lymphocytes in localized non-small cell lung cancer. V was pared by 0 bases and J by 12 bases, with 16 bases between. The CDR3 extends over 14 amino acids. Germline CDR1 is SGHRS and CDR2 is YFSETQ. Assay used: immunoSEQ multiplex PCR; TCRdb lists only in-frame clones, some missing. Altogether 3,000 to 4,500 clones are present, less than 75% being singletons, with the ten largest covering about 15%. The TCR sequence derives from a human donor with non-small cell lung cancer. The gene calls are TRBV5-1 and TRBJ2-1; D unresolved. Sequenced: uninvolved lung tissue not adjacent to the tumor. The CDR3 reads CASSLGTGSTVQFF. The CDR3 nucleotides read TGCGCCAGCAGCTTGGGGACCGGTAGCACGGTGCAGTTCTTC.